This T cell receptor (beta chain) was found in a study of CXCR3-negative and CXCR3-positive naive CD8 T cells (dated by TCRdb to about 2019). In the study overall: In total, about 140 million TRB reads were obtained, or roughly 1.5 +/- 0.3 million reads per library. Data from ten or so donors, pooled across two independent experiments, went into the diversity and physicochemical repertoire analyses. TRBV-TRBJ cluster analysis included naive subsets from several donors and memory cells from 3 donors.

For sequencing, a NextSeq 550 was employed. The Human TCR Profiling Kit (MiLaboratory) was used to make UMI-labeled 5' RACE TRB cDNA libraries. cDNA synthesis used the entire amount of extracted RNA, and PCR amplification then used the entire amount of cDNA produced. Libraries were prepared in parallel with an identical number of PCR cycles. The authors' pipeline ran thus. About 54,000 +/- 9,700 unique UMI-labeled TRB cDNA molecules per library were extracted with MIGEC and MiXCR, with at least two reads per UMI required. On average, approximately 40,000 +/- 10,000 functional in-frame TRB CDR3 nucleotide clonotypes lacking stop codons were found per library. After downsampling to 5000 UMI-labeled TRB molecules per sample, diversity metrics such as normalized Shannon-Wiener and Chao1 were calculated in VDJtools. VDJtools computed clonotype-size-weighted physicochemical properties of the central five CDR3 residues: interaction energy, strength, volume and Kidera factor 4. TCRdb reprocessed the reads, and each CDR3 protein sequence is entered once, without DNA. These V and J calls are TCRdb output, not the study's own analysis. The table held for this sample gives 50,000 to 60,000 distinct CDR3 sequences. Of the sample, approximately 0.43% is held by the ten largest clones.

Each CD8+ T cell subset was flow-sorted in triplicate, and 300,000 or so cells per subset were placed directly into RLT lysis buffer. To keep memory contaminants out, a stringent definition of naive CD8+ T cells was applied: CD45RO-CCR7+CD27+CD95-. Peripheral blood mononuclear cells were isolated from buffy coats using standard density gradient centrifugation. A FACSAria III was used to flow-sort naive CD8+ T cells into CXCR3-negative and CXCR3-positive populations. Total RNA was extracted from sorted cells with an RNeasy Mini Kit. Broader findings and caveats from the paper: Compared with CXCR3-negative naive cells, CXCR3-positive naive cells had TRB CDR3s with higher hydrophobicity (lower Kidera factor 4), lower energy, and higher strength and volume indices. Because CXCR3 expression was partially decreased after cryopreservation, freshly isolated PBMCs were used for most assays. Because surface CD5, which has been linked to self-reactivity in mice, was comparable between naive subsets, TCR interaction strength was also inferred from TRB CDR3 physicochemical properties. Repertoire diversity was comparably high in both naive subsets but much lower in memory CD8+ T cells. Naive CXCR3-negative and CXCR3-positive cells from the same donor showed similar TRBV-TRBJ usage, whereas memory cells showed distinct patterns.

About this clonotype: The antigen it recognizes is unknown.

Sequenced input: naive CXCR3- CD8+ T cells from blood. The cell subset or site label on this specimen signifies: CD45RO-CCR7+CD27+CD95- naive CD8+ T cells lacking CXCR3 (TNR3-). This clonotype originated in a human donor in good health. Some clones in this sample may be carry-over from other donors' samples.

This receptor has the CDR3 CASSLRPTGQGYNQPQHF. This sequence uses TRBV12-3 or TRBV12-4 and TRBJ1-5; TCRdb picks TRBD1, but there is no DNA to check that call. The CDR3 spans 18 residues, from the cysteine through the phenylalanine. There is no recorded DNA.